These 19 T cell receptor beta chains came from one sample sequenced in a study of CD8 T cells in ankylosing spondylitis (dated by TCRdb to about 2017). Library construction relied on 5' RACE. The listed sequencing device is Illumina HiSeq 2500. TCRdb handled the public reads itself, with Q25 trimming in fastp and clone calling in MiXCR, and kept productive beta chains. Each CDR3 protein gets just one entry, which takes the most common genes and DNA from the rows behind it. The sample data list 750,000 to 850,000 distinct CDR3 sequences, and 12% of these were observed just once. Approximately 0.46% of the sample rests with the top ten. General findings and caveats noted by the study authors: A TCR beta motif of fewer than 10 highly homologous amino acid variants appeared characteristic of blood from ankylosing spondylitis patients.

What these receptors recognize is not known. The sample was blood, either unsorted or a sorted T cell fraction (not recorded which). The receptors were sampled from a male donor with ankylosing spondylitis.

This clonotype was detected ten times or more. V is TRBV7-2 and J is TRBJ2-1; D possibly corresponds to TRBD2 (5 bases). This CDR3 is built from 16 residues. Germline-derived CDR1 and CDR2 are SGHTA and FQGNSA. V dropped 2 bases and J dropped 0 bases, with 11 bases sitting between them. This chain's CDR3 is CASSLLAAPSYNEQFF. In DNA form, the CDR3 reads TGTGCCAGCAGCTTACTAGCAGCACCCTCCTACAATGAGCAGTTCTTC. Full variable domain (outside the CDR3, taken from reference TRBV7-2 and TRBJ2-1): GAGVSQSPSNKVTEKGKDVELRCDPISGHTALYWYRQSLGQGLEFLIYFQGNSAPDKSGLPSDRFSAERTGGSVSTLTIQRTQQEDSAVYLCASSLLAAPSYNEQFFGPGTRLTVL.

In this sample, this clonotype turned up a few times. The chain links TRBV28 to TRBJ1-5, with D unclear. Germline CDR1 is MDHEN and CDR2 is SYDVKM. The CDR3 has 12 residues. Trimming left V 6 bases short and J 11 bases short, with 14 bases between. The CDR3 loop is CASSPGKAAQHF. The CDR3, as DNA: TGTGCCAGCAGCCCCGGGAAGGCAGCCCAGCATTTT.

A few counts support this clonotype. The V call is TRBV29-1, the J call TRBJ2-5; a weak D match, TRBD1 (6 bases). Germline lookup yields CDR1 SQVTM and CDR2 ANQGSEA. This CDR3 is built from 13 residues. Trimming took off 6 bases at V and 4 bases at J, with 15 bases between the two ends. The CDR3, as DNA: TGCAGCGTCATTTTTGGGGGCGTAGAGACCCAGTACTTC. Translating gives CSVIFGGVETQYF.

The J gene is TRBJ2-7, the V gene TRBV10-3; the match to TRBD2 covers 9 bases. The CDR3 totals 15 residues. With V trimmed by 0 bases and J by 4 bases, 4 bases remained unmatched. Germline V CDR1 and CDR2: ENHRY, SYGVKD. CDR3 DNA sequence: TGTGCCATCAGTGAGTCCGGCGGGAGGGGTTACGAGCAGTACTTC. It is translated as CAISESGGRGYEQYF.

This clonotype was seen a handful of times. The V and J genes are TRBV10-3 and TRBJ2-1; D remains unclear. Germline V gives CDR1 ENHRY, CDR2 SYGVKD. Trimming removed 3 bases from V and 6 bases from J, with 9 bases in between. The length of the CDR3 is 13 residues. The CDR3 is CAISDRPRNEQFF. CDR3 coding DNA: TGTGCCATCAGTGACAGGCCCCGCAATGAGCAGTTCTTC.

The chain has TRBV9 and TRBJ1-1, with D possibly being TRBD1 (5 bases). This CDR3 has 13 amino acids. Trimming left V 4 bases short and J 11 bases short, with 18 bases between. CDR1 and CDR2 (germline): SGDLS, YYNGEE. This CDR3 is CASSLIGAGEAFF. CDR3 DNA sequence: TGTGCCAGCAGCCTCATCGGGGCCGGGGAGGCTTTCTTT.

V usage is TRBV5-1 and J usage is TRBJ1-2, with 7 bases matching TRBD1. Unmatched junction bases numbered 10, after V lost 1 base and J lost 7 bases. The germline CDR1 and CDR2 sequences are SGHRS and YFSETQ. The CDR3 covers 15 residues. The CDR3 loop is CASSLRSEGASGYTF. The CDR3 coding sequence is TGCGCCAGCAGCTTGAGGTCCGAGGGGGCTAGTGGCTACACCTTC.

In DNA form, the CDR3 reads TGTGCCAGCAGCGCGGGGGGAGGGCCTGCCGGGGAGCTGTTTTTT. Translating it yields CASSAGGGPAGELFF. The V and J genes are TRBV5-6 and TRBJ2-2; 8 bases map to TRBD2. This CDR3 has 15 residues. J lost 6 bases, V lost 4 bases, and 8 bases had no gene match. Germline V gene data show CDR1 as SGHDT and CDR2 as YYEEEE.

Here the CDR3 DNA reads TGTGCCAGCAGAACGGGTTTCTACGAGCAGTACTTC. Its protein is CASRTGFYEQYF. The V call is TRBV28, the J call TRBJ2-7; the D is unclear. With 6 bases removed from V and 3 bases from J, the gap between germline ends came to 9 bases. This CDR3 is 12 amino acids long. Per the germline V gene, CDR1 is MDHEN and CDR2 is SYDVKM.

This clonotype appeared a single time. The chain recombines TRBV5-1 with TRBJ2-1; the match to TRBD2 covers 14 bases. Germline loops: CDR1 SGHRS, CDR2 YFSETQ. The CDR3 has 15 residues. The junction had 10 bases not matched to a gene; V was cut back by 4 bases and J by 13 bases. The CDR3 region is CASSLGLAGGVSQFF. In DNA, the CDR3 is TGCGCCAGCAGCCTTGGACTAGCGGGAGGTGTTTCACAGTTCTTC.

V gene TRBV5-1 combines with J gene TRBJ2-7, with TRBD1 matching over 8 bases. Germline CDR1 SGHRS, CDR2 YFSETQ. There are 15 residues in the CDR3. V dropped 4 bases and J dropped 1; count of bases not matched to a gene: 7. The CDR3 DNA sequence: TGCGCCAGCAGCGGAACAGGGGGGTTGTCCTACGAGCAGTACTTC. This sequence encodes CASSGTGGLSYEQYF.

The rearrangement links TRBV7-9 to TRBJ2-3; possible D gene TRBD2, 6 bases. The V gene's germline CDR1 is SEHNR and CDR2 FQNEAQ (reference sequence). This CDR3 is 16 amino acids long. The V end lost 3 bases, the J end lost 0 bases, and 13 bases lay between the germline ends. The CDR3: CASSFGGGESTDTQYF. As DNA, the CDR3 is TGTGCCAGCAGCTTCGGTGGCGGGGAAAGCACAGATACGCAGTATTTT.

This clonotype was recorded many times. The V gene is TRBV27, the J gene TRBJ2-1, with a possible D match to TRBD2 (6 bases). Germline CDR1 is MNHEY and CDR2 is SMNVEV (reference sequence). Trimming shortened V by 3 bases and J by 3 bases, and 12 bases separated the two germline ends. The CDR3 length is 15 residues. CDR3 nucleotides: TGTGCCAGCAGTTTGGGGGGTAGGGTCTACAATGAGCAGTTCTTC. Its protein product is CASSLGGRVYNEQFF.

The chain couples TRBV28 to TRBJ2-5, with D possibly being TRBD1 (6 bases). Trimming removed 2 bases at V and 7 bases at J, with 23 bases between. This CDR3 has 17 residues. Germline V lookup: CDR1 MDHEN, CDR2 SYDVKM. CDR3 sequence: CASSLGWSGQPSWTQYF. The CDR3 bases are TGTGCCAGCAGTTTAGGGTGGAGCGGACAGCCGTCGTGGACCCAGTACTTC.

V is TRBV6-5 and J is TRBJ1-5; 7 nucleotides agree with TRBD1. The CDR3 length is 15 residues. Germline V gives CDR1 MNHEY, CDR2 SVGAGI. V lost 2 bases and J lost 10; bases outside the gene matches: 11. This chain's CDR3 is CASSYRAGGTSPQHF. CDR3 in DNA: TGTGCCAGCAGTTACAGGGCAGGGGGGACGTCTCCCCAGCATTTT.

This clonotype has more than one count but fewer than ten. The chain recombines TRBV6-1 with TRBJ1-2; D gene ambiguous. Germline values: CDR1 MNHNS, CDR2 SASEGT. The CDR3 spans 11 residues. Trimming took 9 bases from V and 0 from J, leaving 5 bases between them. The CDR3 spells CASVANYGYTF. The CDR3 DNA reads as TGTGCCAGTGTAGCTAACTATGGCTACACCTTC.

The V gene is TRBV5-1, the J gene TRBJ2-1; 9 bases match TRBD1. Germline CDR1 is SGHRS and CDR2 is YFSETQ. The V gene end was trimmed by 3 bases and the J gene end by 3 bases; junction bases not matched to a gene: 10. The CDR3 spans 17 residues. Written as DNA, the CDR3 is TGCGCCAGCAGCTGGAGCGGGCGGACAGGGGTCTACAATGAGCAGTTCTTC. It is translated as CASSWSGRTGVYNEQFF.

This clonotype was detected once. The chain joins TRBV5-1 to TRBJ2-5, with 9 bases lining up with TRBD2. This CDR3 comprises 17 residues. With V trimmed by 4 bases and J by 2 bases, 12 bases remained unmatched. Per germline, CDR1 SGHRS and CDR2 YFSETQ. The DNA for the CDR3 is TGCGCCAGCAGCACCTTAGCGGGAGAAGGGCCTCAAGAGACCCAGTACTTC. Its protein is CASSTLAGEGPQETQYF.

The chain employs TRBV5-1 and TRBJ2-5; 7 bases match TRBD2. Germline V gene lookup returns CDR1 SGHRS and CDR2 YFSETQ. With 4 bases clipped from V and 3 bases from J, the junction kept 6 bases outside the gene matches. The CDR3 contains 14 residues. CDR3 sequence reads: CASSTGTTKETQYF. The CDR3 coding sequence is TGCGCCAGCAGCACCGGGACTACCAAAGAGACCCAGTACTTC. Variable domain in full (rest from reference TRBV5-1 and TRBJ2-5): KAGVTQTPRYLIKTRGQQVTLSCSPISGHRSVSWYQQTPGQGLQFLFEYFSETQRNKGNFPGRFSGRQFSNSRSEMNVSTLELGDSALYLCASSTGTTKETQYFGPGTRLLVL.